The 7 T cell receptor beta chains listed next were all sequenced from one sample in a study of cytomegalovirus exposure and HLA in healthy donors. With 60 Vbeta and 13 Jbeta primers, the PCR was carried out. Generated by immunoSEQ multiplex PCR, the TCRdb table keeps only in-frame clones and is missing some. The data hold around 190,000 clones, with less than 85% observed a single time. Sequencing was carried out using PBMCs. All receptors derive from a man younger than 40 in good health and CMV-seropositive.

The J gene is TRBJ2-7, the V gene TRBV28; possibly TRBD1 for D (5 bases). Per the germline V gene, CDR1 is MDHEN and CDR2 is SYDVKM. The CDR3 extends over 13 amino acids. V dropped 4 bases and J dropped 3 bases, with 10 bases sitting between them. CDR3 sequence (DNA): TGTGCCAGCAGTTCTGGGGCCAGCTACGAGCAGTACTTC. Its protein product is CASSSGASYEQYF.

This chain joins TRBV30 and TRBJ1-3; D may be TRBD1 (6 bases). Germline values: CDR1 GTSNPN, CDR2 SVGIG (reference sequence). The CDR3 sequence is 16 residues long. The germline V and J ends were trimmed by 0 bases and 0 bases, with 12 bases remaining between them. Here the CDR3 reads CAWSVGGVFSGNTIYF. CDR3 in DNA: TGTGCCTGGAGTGTAGGGGGGGTTTTCTCTGGAAACACCATATATTTT.

This sequence joins TRBV7-2 and TRBJ2-7; TRBD1 matches 7 bases. The CDR3 spans 14 residues. Looked up from germline, CDR1 is SGHTA and CDR2 is FQGNSA. V lost 1 base, J lost 3 bases, and 3 bases stayed unmatched. In DNA form, the CDR3 reads TGTGCCAGCAGCTTAGGGCAGGGGGACTACGAGCAGTACTTC. This encodes CASSLGQGDYEQYF.

As to this clone: A junction end diverges from the germline sequence, so it may reflect a read error. The chain combines TRBV7-7 with TRBJ2-3; 13 bases are shared with TRBD2. Germline assignment: CDR1 SSHAT and CDR2 FNYEAQ (reference sequence). The CDR3 has 16 residues. CDR3 DNA: TGTGCTAGCAGCTTCGGACTAGCGGGGGCAGGAGATACGCAGTATTTT. It specifies CASSFGLAGAGDTQYF. Looking up the rest from reference TRBV7-7 and TRBJ2-3 gives the full variable domain: GAGVSQSPRYKVTKRGQDVTLRCDPISSHATLYWYQQALGQGPEFLTYFNYEAQPDKSGLPSDRFSAERPEGSISTLTIQRTEQRDSAMYRCASSFGLAGAGDTQYFGPGTRLTVL.

The CDR3: CATNRDREPSGYTF. The CDR3 DNA is TGTGCCACCAACCGGGACCGGGAGCCTTCTGGCTACACCTTC. This chain uses TRBV15 with TRBJ1-2; possibly TRBD1 for D (5 bases). The germline V and J ends were trimmed by 7 bases and 7 bases, with 19 bases remaining between them. The length of the CDR3 is 14 residues. Looked up from germline, CDR1 is LNHNV and CDR2 is YYDKDF (reference sequence). Complete variable domain (other parts from reference TRBV15 and TRBJ1-2): DAMVIQNPRYQVTQFGKPVTLSCSQTLNHNVMYWYQQKSSQAPKLLFHYYDKDFNNEADTPDNFQSRRPNTSFCFLDIRSPGLGDTAMYLCATNRDREPSGYTFGSGTRLTVV.

V and J are TRBV30 and TRBJ1-5, with D unclear. Looked up from germline, CDR1 is GTSNPN and CDR2 is SVGIG (reference sequence). V lost 5 bases to trimming and J lost 0 bases, with 8 bases between them. This CDR3 spans 13 amino acids. Here the CDR3 reads CAWSEDSNQPQHF. Written as DNA, the CDR3 is TGTGCCTGGTCAGAGGATAGCAATCAGCCCCAGCATTTT. The full variable domain, rest sourced from reference TRBV30 and TRBJ1-5, is SQTIHQWPATLVQPVGSPLSLECTVEGTSNPNLYWYRQAAGRGLQLLFYSVGIGQISSEVPQNLSASRPQDRQFILSSKKLLLSDSGFYLCAWSEDSNQPQHFGDGTRLSIL.

V usage is TRBV19 and J usage is TRBJ1-1, with unresolved D. The germline V gene encodes CDR1 LNHDA and CDR2 SQIVND (reference sequence). This CDR3 is built from 13 residues. The germline V and J ends were trimmed by 10 bases and 1 base, with 13 bases remaining between them. The CDR3 nucleotides are TGTGCCACCCACCCGACGGGGAACACTGAAGCTTTCTTT. Protein: CATHPTGNTEAFF.